These 32 T cell receptor beta chains were sequenced from one sample in a study of identical twins. TCRdb processed the 5' RACE reads anew with MiXCR; each CDR3 protein has one entry. The table lists approximately 230,000 distinct CDR3 sequences, 11% to 15% of them singletons. The sample was memory (CD45RO+) T cells sorted from blood. Receptors were obtained from a woman aged 18-35 years in good health.

The V and J genes are TRBV5-5 and TRBJ1-2; 9 positions match TRBD1. The CDR3 runs to 17 residues. The germline V gene has CDR1 SGHKS and CDR2 YYEKEE (reference sequence). V lost 3 bases, J lost 1 base, and 10 bases stayed unmatched. CDR3 bases: TGTGCCAGCAGCTCGTTCTTACAGGGGGCGATTAACTATGGCTACACCTTC. This sequence encodes CASSSFLQGAINYGYTF.

The CDR3 DNA sequence: TGTGCCAGCAGCCCACAGGGGGCGCTGAACACTGAAGCTTTCTTT. This gives the protein CASSPQGALNTEAFF. This chain connects TRBV27 to TRBJ1-1; 9 positions match TRBD1. Unmatched junction bases numbered 5, after V lost 6 bases and J lost 0 bases. CDR1 MNHEY and CDR2 SMNVEV come from the germline V gene (reference sequence). The CDR3 spans 15 residues.

By share, this clonotype counts as medium-sized. The gene calls are TRBV2 and TRBJ1-2; D uncertain. This CDR3 is built from 19 residues. The V gene lost 6 bases and the J gene lost 6 bases, with 32 bases spanning the gap. CDR1 and CDR2 from the germline V gene are SNHLY and FYNNEI. CDR3 in amino acids: CASRTLVFRAGEAQDGYTF. CDR3 nucleotides: TGTGCCAGCAGAACCTTGGTTTTTAGGGCCGGGGAGGCGCAGGATGGCTACACCTTC. Supplemented by reference TRBV2 and TRBJ1-2, the full variable domain reads EPEVTQTPSHQVTQMGQEVILRCVPISNHLYFYWYRQILGQKVEFLVSFYNNEISEKSEIFDDQFSVERPDGSNFTLKIRSTKLEDSAMYFCASRTLVFRAGEAQDGYTFGSGTRLTVV.

This clonotype has a count of ten or more. V gene TRBV7-9 combines with J gene TRBJ2-5; 8 nucleotides match TRBD1. CDR1 is SEHNR and CDR2 is FQNEAQ in the germline V gene (reference sequence). CDR3 length: 14 residues. Trimming cost V 5 bases and J 1 base; bases outside gene matches: 3. The CDR3 here is CASSTQGVQETQYF. The DNA for the CDR3 is TGTGCCAGCAGCACACAGGGGGTCCAAGAGACCCAGTACTTC.

This clonotype has a handful of counts. The V and J genes are TRBV6-1 and TRBJ2-2; D is perhaps TRBD1 (6 bases). Germline V CDR1 and CDR2: MNHNS, SASEGT. The V end lost 7 bases, the J end lost 0 bases, and 15 bases lay between the germline ends. The CDR3 is 16 amino acids. This CDR3 is CASNRDRISNTGELFF. The CDR3 DNA sequence: TGTGCCAGCAATAGAGACAGGATATCGAACACCGGGGAGCTGTTTTTT.

This clonotype was picked up a small number of times. The gene calls are TRBV6-1 and TRBJ2-7; 7 bases fit TRBD2. Germline V gives CDR1 MNHNS, CDR2 SASEGT. With V trimmed by 5 bases and J by 3 bases, 16 bases remained unmatched. This CDR3 spans 17 amino acids. CDR3 DNA: TGTGCCAGCAGTCTCGCTCCCCTATCTAGCGGCAGCTACGAGCAGTACTTC. Translating it yields CASSLAPLSSGSYEQYF.

V and J are TRBV2 and TRBJ1-1, with D tentatively TRBD1 (5 bases). The V and J ends lost 6 bases and 1 base respectively, with 15 bases between them. Germline-derived CDR1 and CDR2 are SNHLY and FYNNEI. There are 15 residues in the CDR3. For the CDR3, the DNA is TGTGCCAGCAGGGGGGGGTCGGGTGCGAACACTGAAGCTTTCTTT. Translating it yields CASRGGSGANTEAFF.

The J gene is TRBJ2-7, the V gene TRBV29-1, with TRBD1 matching 8 bases. CDR3 length: 16 residues. The ends lost 7 bases at V and 6 bases at J; junction bases unmatched: 20. CDR1 SQVTM and CDR2 ANQGSEA come from the germline V gene. Written as DNA, the CDR3 is TGCAGCGCCACTCTTCCGGGACAGGCGGCGTCAGGCGAGCAGTACTTC. Translation: CSATLPGQAASGEQYF.

This clonotype was seen more than once but under ten times. The chain uses TRBV6-5 and TRBJ1-2; D is unclear. CDR1 is MNHEY, CDR2 SVGAGI, per germline. The CDR3 runs 14 residues. The V gene lost 1 base and the J gene lost 4 bases, with 10 bases spanning the gap. CDR3: CASSYLSPGYGYTF. The CDR3 nucleotides read TGTGCCAGCAGTTACTTGAGCCCGGGCTATGGCTACACCTTC.

The chain uses TRBV5-1 and TRBJ2-2, with D possibly TRBD2 on 6 matching bases. Per the germline V gene, CDR1 is SGHRS and CDR2 is YFSETQ. The CDR3 length is 16 residues. V was cut by 2 bases and J by 0 bases, with 11 bases left in between. The CDR3 bases are TGCGCCAGCAGCTTATTAGCGGAGACGAACACCGGGGAGCTGTTTTTT. Encoded protein: CASSLLAETNTGELFF.

This clonotype was seen at least ten times. The chain joins TRBV29-1 to TRBJ2-5, with 8 bases aligning to TRBD2. J gave up 3 bases and V 1 base, and 7 bases lay outside the gene matches. This CDR3 spans 15 amino acids. CDR1 and CDR2 from the germline V gene are SQVTM and ANQGSEA. The DNA for the CDR3 is TGCAGCGTTGAAGCCCCAGCGGGGGTGAAAGAGACCCAGTACTTC. This translates into CSVEAPAGVKETQYF.

The rearrangement links TRBV6-1 to TRBJ1-1, with 8 bases identical to TRBD1. This CDR3 is built from 12 residues. Per germline, CDR1 MNHNS and CDR2 SASEGT. The V and J ends lost 7 bases and 7 bases, in that order; junction bases with no gene match: 5. The CDR3 loop is CASTDRGGEAFF. The CDR3 DNA is TGTGCCAGCACAGACAGGGGCGGTGAAGCTTTCTTT.

This clonotype was counted a few times. The rearrangement links TRBV5-1 to TRBJ2-1, with D perhaps matching TRBD2 (6 bases). This CDR3 spans 13 amino acids. Trimming removed 2 bases at V and 8 bases at J, with 11 bases between. Germline lookup yields CDR1 SGHRS and CDR2 YFSETQ. The CDR3 here is CASSLLGDYEQFF. CDR3 bases: TGCGCCAGCAGCTTACTAGGGGACTATGAGCAGTTCTTC.

This clonotype showed up just a few times. CDR3: CSAPTLISSYNEQFF. The CDR3 region has the DNA TGCAGTGCTCCCACCCTCATATCTAGCTACAATGAGCAGTTCTTC. The genes are TRBV20-1 and TRBJ2-1; the D is unclear. The V and J ends lost 5 bases and 3 bases respectively, with 17 bases between them. This CDR3 contains 15 residues. In germline, CDR1 is DFQATT, CDR2 SNEGSKA (reference sequence).

This clonotype appeared a few times. This chain uses TRBV2 with TRBJ2-7; perhaps D is TRBD1 or TRBD2 (5 bases each). The length of the CDR3 is 14 residues. V lost 7 bases, J lost 3 bases, and 16 bases lay in between. The germline gives CDR1 SNHLY, CDR2 FYNNEI. The CDR3, as DNA: TGTGCCAGCACCCACGGGGTGGGGGACTACGAGCAGTACTTC. Amino acids: CASTHGVGDYEQYF. The full variable domain, completed using reference TRBV2 and TRBJ2-7, is EPEVTQTPSHQVTQMGQEVILRCVPISNHLYFYWYRQILGQKVEFLVSFYNNEISEKSEIFDDQFSVERPDGSNFTLKIRSTKLEDSAMYFCASTHGVGDYEQYFGPGTRLTVT.

In its sample, this clonotype was seen many times. V is TRBV9 and J is TRBJ2-5; D tentatively reads TRBD1 or TRBD2 (5 bases each). The CDR3 is made up of 16 amino acids. Trimming took 7 bases from V and 1 from J, leaving 20 bases between them. Germline CDR1 is SGDLS and CDR2 is YYNGEE. The CDR3 DNA reads TGTGCCAGCGGAGTCACTGGATGGGACGGCCAAGAGACCCAGTACTTC. Translation: CASGVTGWDGQETQYF.

This clonotype was seen at least ten times. The chain uses TRBV12-3 or TRBV12-4 and TRBJ2-1; the D is unclear. Trimming removed 3 bases from V and 7 bases from J, with 13 bases in between. This CDR3 is 14 amino acids long. CDR3 residues: CASSLVASENEQFF. In nucleotides, the CDR3 is TGTGCCAGCAGTTTGGTCGCCAGCGAGAATGAGCAGTTCTTC.

The chain uses TRBV20-1 and TRBJ2-2; weak D call: TRBD1 (6 bases). CDR1 is DFQATT and CDR2 is SNEGSKA in the germline V gene (reference sequence). V gave up 6 bases and J gave up 0 bases, with 11 bases separating them. CDR3 size: 14 residues. This chain's CDR3 is CSALDSTNTGELFF. The CDR3 DNA reads as TGCAGTGCCCTGGACAGCACGAACACCGGGGAGCTGTTTTTT.

This clonotype occurred a few times. J is TRBJ2-2 and V is TRBV3-1; D remains unclear. V lost 1 base to trimming and J lost 10 bases, with 7 bases between them. The CDR3 extends over 12 amino acids. Germline lookup yields CDR1 LGHDT and CDR2 YNNKEL (reference sequence). CDR3 amino acids: CASSQAPEELFF. The CDR3 DNA follows: TGTGCCAGCAGCCAAGCACCCGAGGAGCTGTTTTTT.

This clonotype was seen a handful of times. The J gene is TRBJ1-1, the V gene TRBV25-1, with D hard to call. The CDR3 is 16 amino acids. The germline CDR1 and CDR2 sequences are MGHDK and SYGVNS. Trimming cost V 1 base and J 8 bases, with 20 bases left between them. In nucleotides, the CDR3 is TGTGCCAGCAGTGAATTTCCCTCGGGTCAGCGAGAGGAAGCTTTCTTT. This translates into CASSEFPSGQREEAFF. The full variable domain, in which reference TRBV25-1 and TRBJ1-1 provide the parts outside the CDR3, is EADIYQTPRYLVIGTGKKITLECSQTMGHDKMYWYQQDPGMELHLIHYSYGVNSTEKGDLSSESTVSRIRTEHFPLTLESARPSHTSQYLCASSEFPSGQREEAFFGQGTRLTVV.

There are many counts of this clonotype. The chain links TRBV5-1 to TRBJ1-5, with TRBD1 matching over 7 bases. Germline loops: CDR1 SGHRS, CDR2 YFSETQ. The CDR3 length is 14 residues. With 4 bases clipped from V and 4 bases from J, the junction kept 5 bases outside the gene matches. The CDR3 region is CASSPGQPNQPQHF. The CDR3 DNA is TGCGCCAGCAGCCCGGGACAGCCAAATCAGCCCCAGCATTTT.

This clonotype was seen more than once but under ten times. The gene calls are TRBV4-2 and TRBJ2-7; D possibly matches TRBD1 or TRBD2 (5 bases each). V dropped 9 bases and J dropped 3 bases, with 12 bases sitting between them. This CDR3 is built from 12 residues. Germline CDR1 and CDR2: LGHNA and YNFKEQ. The CDR3, as DNA: TGTGCCAGTGGGACGGCTTACTACGAGCAGTACTTC. This translates into CASGTAYYEQYF.

This clonotype was recorded many times. The V gene is TRBV10-3, the J gene TRBJ1-5; D is perhaps TRBD1 (6 bases). The CDR3 length is 14 residues. V was shortened by 0 bases and J by 6 bases, with 9 bases between the two germline ends. Germline V gives CDR1 ENHRY, CDR2 SYGVKD. The CDR3 sequence is CAISESSGAQPQHF. DNA for the CDR3: TGTGCCATCAGTGAGTCGTCGGGGGCTCAGCCCCAGCATTTT.

The sample holds a few counts of this clonotype. This chain links TRBV4-3 with TRBJ2-5, with TRBD1 as a possible D gene (6 bases). In germline, CDR1 is LGHNA, CDR2 YSLEER. The CDR3 length is 15 residues. The germline V and J ends were trimmed by 1 base and 2 bases, with 11 bases remaining between them. Here the CDR3 DNA reads TGCGCCAGCAGCCAAGGCCACAGGGTTCAAGAGACCCAGTACTTC. Protein: CASSQGHRVQETQYF.

This clonotype was recorded at least ten times. CDR3 coding DNA: TGTGCCAGCAGCCCCTGGGACAGGGGGCAAAAGTACTTC. Protein sequence: CASSPWDRGQKYF. The chain recombines TRBV7-2 with TRBJ2-7, with TRBD1 identical over 12 bases. Germline V lookup: CDR1 SGHTA, CDR2 FQGNSA. The CDR3 length is 13 residues. The V segment lost 5 bases and the J segment 11 bases; nucleotides outside the gene matches: 7.

The chain recombines TRBV7-9 with TRBJ2-5; a weak D match, TRBD2 (5 bases). Germline-derived CDR1 and CDR2 are SEHNR and FQNEAQ (reference sequence). Trimming removed 3 bases at V and 1 base at J, with 15 bases between. The CDR3 is made up of 16 amino acids. CDR3 nucleotides: TGTGCCAGCAGCTTGAGGGATTCGGTAATCCAAGAGACCCAGTACTTC. It codes for CASSLRDSVIQETQYF.

This clonotype was picked up a small number of times. CDR3 in amino acids: CASSSLRQGPGELFF. The CDR3 region has the DNA TGTGCCAGCAGCTCATTAAGACAGGGTCCCGGGGAGCTGTTTTTT. V and J are TRBV11-3 and TRBJ2-2; 7 bases fit TRBD1. Per germline, CDR1 SGHNT and CDR2 YENEEA. CDR3 length: 15 residues. Germline trimming cut 4 bases from V and 6 bases from J; bases unmatched to any gene: 8.

This chain uses TRBV5-5 with TRBJ2-7, with D tentatively TRBD2 (6 bases). CDR1 SGHKS and CDR2 YYEKEE come from the germline V gene (reference sequence). CDR3 length: 15 residues. Between the trimmed V and J ends, which lost 0 bases and 3 bases, there was a span of 13 bases. The CDR3 DNA sequence: TGTGCCAGCAGCTTGGGCGGGACTCCTATCTACGAGCAGTACTTC. Its translation is CASSLGGTPIYEQYF.

This clonotype was observed at least ten times. The chain is built from TRBV7-9 and TRBJ1-4; no firm D call. V lost 1 base, J lost 7 bases, and 13 bases lay in between. CDR1 is SEHNR, CDR2 FQNEAQ, per germline (reference sequence). CDR3 size: 15 residues. Here the CDR3 DNA reads TGTGCCAGCAGCTTAGTCATGCTGGGAGGTGAAAAACTGTTTTTT. Residues: CASSLVMLGGEKLFF.

The CDR3 DNA follows: TGTGCCAGCAGTCGAGCGGGAGGGCCGGCAGATACGCAGTATTTT. It encodes CASSRAGGPADTQYF. The chain is built from TRBV6-1 and TRBJ2-3; 10 bases align to TRBD2. J lost 4 bases, V lost 5 bases, and 6 bases had no gene match. The CDR3 covers 15 residues. From germline, CDR1 is MNHNS and CDR2 SASEGT.

V usage is TRBV4-2 and J usage is TRBJ2-7; tentatively, D is TRBD2 (6 bases). The CDR3 length is 17 residues. CDR1 LGHNA and CDR2 YNFKEQ come from the germline V gene. Trimming pared 0 bases from V and 2 bases from J, leaving 17 bases between. For the CDR3, the DNA is TGTGCCAGCAGCCAAGATCCTATCGGCGGGGAGACCTACGAGCAGTACTTC. Translating gives CASSQDPIGGETYEQYF.

The rearrangement joins TRBV12-5 to TRBJ2-1; D unresolved. This CDR3 region has 14 residues. CDR1 and CDR2 from the germline V gene are LGHNT and FRNRAP. V was pared by 5 bases and J by 7 bases, with 15 bases between. The CDR3 DNA sequence: TGTGCTAGTGGTCTCTTACGAGGAAAAAATGAGCAGTTCTTC. As protein: CASGLLRGKNEQFF.